This entry features one T cell receptor beta chain sequence. Its matching antigen is unknown. A multiplex PCR was run with 60 Vbeta primers and 13 Jbeta primers. In the study's own analysis: Later analysis identified roughly 82 million unique TCR beta chains, approximately 11 million shared. Sequencing used immunoSEQ multiplex PCR; TCRdb keeps in-frame clones, though not all of them. V and J calls and clone size are those listed in that table; D and trimming were worked out from the DNA. The sample records around 100,000 clones, 60% to 85% being singletons. The CDR3 contains 14 residues. Per the germline V gene, CDR1 is WSHSY and CDR2 is SAAADI. Trimming took 8 bases from V and 1 from J; bases not matched to a gene: 4. The sample comes from a study of cytomegalovirus exposure and HLA in healthy donors. Background on the study: Among the roughly 370 genotyped donors, 65% to 85% were placed in the Caucasian-associated ancestry cluster. Study-wide results and caveats: Specificity for CMV antigens was confirmed in vitro for a few of the CMV-associated chains. Later on, an analysis found that several of the most significant clusters appeared to be linked to common viral pathogens, which included parvovirus B19.

The receptor's source is a man in his fifties or sixties in good health and CMV-seropositive. J is TRBJ2-5 and V is TRBV10-2; 10 positions agree with TRBD2. The sequenced material came from PBMCs. In nucleotides, the CDR3 is TGCGCCAGCGGGACTAGCGAGCGCCAAGAGACCCAGTACTTC. As protein: CASGTSERQETQYF.